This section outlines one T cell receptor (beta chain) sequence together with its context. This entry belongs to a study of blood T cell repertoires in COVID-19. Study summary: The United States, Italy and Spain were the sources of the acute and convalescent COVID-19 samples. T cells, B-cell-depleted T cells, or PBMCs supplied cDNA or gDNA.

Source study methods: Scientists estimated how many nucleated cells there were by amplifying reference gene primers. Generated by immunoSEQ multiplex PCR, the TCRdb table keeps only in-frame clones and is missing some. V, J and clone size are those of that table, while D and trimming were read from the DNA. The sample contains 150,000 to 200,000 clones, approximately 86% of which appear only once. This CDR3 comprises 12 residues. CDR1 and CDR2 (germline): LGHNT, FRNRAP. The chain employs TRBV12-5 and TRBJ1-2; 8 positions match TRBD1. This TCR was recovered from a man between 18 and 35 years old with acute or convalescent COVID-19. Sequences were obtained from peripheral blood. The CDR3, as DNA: TGTGCCAGGACAGGGAACCTCTATGGCTACACCTTC. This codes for CARTGNLYGYTF. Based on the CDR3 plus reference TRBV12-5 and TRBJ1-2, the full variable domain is DARVTQTPRHKVTEMGQEVTMRCQPILGHNTVFWYRQTMMQGLELLAYFRNRAPLDDSGMPKDRFSAEMPDATLATLKIQPSEPRDSAVYFCARTGNLYGYTFGSGTRLTVV.